These T cell receptor beta chains were read from a single sample in a study of early stage breast cancer tumors. Method: immunoSEQ multiplex PCR; TCRdb's copy keeps in-frame clones and lacks some. The table has around 78,000 clones, under 85% seen once. The material sequenced was blood. Receptors originate from a person between 55 and 69 years old with breast cancer. Both conserved end residues are trimmed from each CDR3. Each record gives: CDR3 protein, J gene, V gene, CDR3 length.

CDR3 protein: ASSFLGVYEQY; J gene: TRBJ2-7; V gene: TRBV28; CDR3 length: 11
CDR3 protein: ASSAQGHGPQH; J gene: TRBJ1-5; V gene: TRBV9; CDR3 length: 11
CDR3 protein: SAQLEGTQY; J gene: TRBJ2-3; V gene: TRBV20-1; CDR3 length: 9
CDR3 protein: ASSDGTGVLGETQY; J gene: TRBJ2-5; V gene: TRBV27; CDR3 length: 14
CDR3 protein: ASSETGQGYQPQH; J gene: TRBJ1-5; V gene: TRBV6-1; CDR3 length: 13
CDR3 protein: ASSLRLGNQPQH; J gene: TRBJ1-5; V gene: TRBV28; CDR3 length: 12
CDR3 protein: ASATGFSGNTIY; J gene: TRBJ1-3; V gene: TRBV19; CDR3 length: 12
CDR3 protein: ASSSTGAPGTF; J gene: TRBJ1-1; V gene: TRBV28; CDR3 length: 11
CDR3 protein: SVGTGVRQPQH; J gene: TRBJ1-5; V gene: TRBV29-1; CDR3 length: 11
CDR3 protein: ASSEALSGSGTDTQY; J gene: TRBJ2-3; V gene: TRBV6-1; CDR3 length: 15
CDR3 protein: SATGAYEQY; J gene: TRBJ2-7; V gene: TRBV20-1; CDR3 length: 9
CDR3 protein: ASGAGGPNEKLF; J gene: TRBJ1-4; V gene: TRBV28; CDR3 length: 12